The 15 T cell receptor beta chains below were found in one sample sequenced in a study of blood T cell repertoires in COVID-19. Profiling relied on immunoSEQ multiplex PCR, and the TCRdb table lists in-frame clones only, not all of them. Here the sample spans about 230,000 clones, around 80% being singletons. Sequencing used peripheral blood. The receptors shown here come from a man aged 35-49 years with active or convalescent COVID-19.

V and J are TRBV4-1 and TRBJ1-5; 8 bases are a match to TRBD1. CDR3 length equals 18 residues. The germline V gene encodes CDR1 MGHRA and CDR2 YSYEKL. The V gene end was trimmed by 2 bases and the J gene end by 7 bases; junction bases not matched to a gene: 16. The CDR3 region is CASSQLDRGGVQGQPQHF. The CDR3 region has the DNA TGCGCCAGCAGCCAACTCGACAGGGGCGGGGTGCAGGGGCAGCCCCAGCATTTT.

This clone has just a few counts. The CDR3 DNA follows: TGTGCCAGCAGCCCAGGGGAGCGGAATGAGCAGTTCTTC. This sequence encodes CASSPGERNEQFF. J is TRBJ2-1 and V is TRBV7-9; the D gene is possibly TRBD1 (6 bases). The CDR3 runs to 13 residues. Trimming shortened V by 5 bases and J by 7 bases, and 12 bases separated the two germline ends. CDR1 is SEHNR, CDR2 FQNEAQ, per germline (reference sequence).

The chain uses TRBV7-2 and TRBJ2-1; 9 positions match TRBD2. With 4 bases clipped from V and 1 base from J, the junction kept 14 bases outside the gene matches. The CDR3 totals 19 residues. Germline V gene data show CDR1 as SGHTA and CDR2 as FQGNSA. Here the CDR3 reads CASSSPETSGRGSYNEQFF. The CDR3 DNA reads as TGTGCCAGCAGCTCCCCGGAGACTAGCGGCCGAGGGTCCTACAATGAGCAGTTCTTC.

The J gene is TRBJ2-1, the V gene TRBV2; TRBD2 matches at 7 bases. CDR3 length equals 13 residues. CDR1 is SNHLY, CDR2 FYNNEI, per germline. V dropped 1 base and J dropped 7; count of bases not matched to a gene: 1. CDR3 in amino acids: CASSEGTRNEQFF. The CDR3 DNA reads TGTGCCAGCAGTGAAGGGACTAGGAATGAGCAGTTCTTC.

V is TRBV20-1 and J is TRBJ1-1, with D unclear. CDR1 and CDR2 (germline): DFQATT, SNEGSKA (reference sequence). The CDR3 is 11 residues long. The V gene lost 5 bases and the J gene lost 11 bases, with 15 bases spanning the gap. CDR3 in DNA: TGCAGTGCTGACCGGACCCCGGGGGCTTTCTTT. Protein sequence: CSADRTPGAFF.

The gene calls are TRBV9 and TRBJ2-1; D gene uncertain. The CDR3 totals 16 residues. CDR1 is SGDLS and CDR2 is YYNGEE in the germline V gene. V gave up 3 bases and J gave up 4 bases, with 17 bases separating them. The DNA for the CDR3 is TGTGCCAGCAGCGAAAGTGTAGGCGGTTCTTACAATGAGCAGTTCTTC. Amino acids: CASSESVGGSYNEQFF.

The rearrangement uses TRBV11-3 and TRBJ2-7, with D perhaps TRBD2 (5 bases). This CDR3 has 18 amino acids. Trimming pared 0 bases from V and 3 bases from J, leaving 21 bases between. Germline V CDR1 and CDR2: SGHNT, YENEEA. The CDR3 DNA follows: TGTGCCAGCAGCTTAGATCGAGGCGGGTCAAGTGGAAGCTACGAGCAGTACTTC. Its protein product is CASSLDRGGSSGSYEQYF. Together with reference TRBV11-3 and TRBJ2-7, the CDR3 gives the full variable domain: EAGVVQSPRYKIIEKKQPVAFWCNPISGHNTLYWYLQNLGQGPELLIRYENEEAVDDSQLPKDRFSAERLKGVDSTLKIQPAELGDSAVYLCASSLDRGGSSGSYEQYFGPGTRLTVT.

The chain links TRBV4-1 to TRBJ2-4; 8 nucleotides align to TRBD1. Germline V gene data show CDR1 as MGHRA and CDR2 as YSYEKL. V lost 4 bases and J lost 3; bases outside the gene matches: 17. CDR3 length equals 19 residues. CDR3 protein: CASSPYDPGQEFGKNIQYF. CDR3 bases: TGCGCCAGCAGCCCATACGACCCGGGACAGGAGTTCGGCAAAAACATTCAGTACTTC.

The chain combines TRBV7-8 with TRBJ1-1, with TRBD1 matching over 8 bases. The CDR3 covers 16 residues. J was trimmed by 0 bases and V by 5 bases; bases with no gene match: 8. In germline, CDR1 is SGHVS, CDR2 FQNEAQ. The CDR3 nucleotides are TGTGCCAGCAGCCCAGATCGGGACAGGCTGAACACTGAAGCTTTCTTT. Protein: CASSPDRDRLNTEAFF.

CDR3 nucleotides: TGTGCCAGCAGTGTTGGTGCGGGGGGGACCCAGTACTTC. The encoded protein is CASSVGAGGTQYF. This chain connects TRBV2 to TRBJ2-5; 8 bases fit TRBD2. CDR1 and CDR2 from the germline V gene are SNHLY and FYNNEI. The CDR3 contains 13 residues. The ends lost 4 bases at V and 7 bases at J; junction bases unmatched: 5.

The chain uses TRBV6-5 and TRBJ1-1; tentatively, D is TRBD1 (5 bases). The germline V and J ends were trimmed by 4 bases and 4 bases, with 16 bases remaining between them. Germline V gene sequence: CDR1 MNHEY, CDR2 SVGAGI. The CDR3 covers 15 residues. The CDR3 nucleotides are TGTGCCAGCAGTTGGGGGTCGGTCGGGAGCACTGAAGCTTTCTTT. Amino acids: CASSWGSVGSTEAFF.

The chain joins TRBV5-1 to TRBJ2-2; 8 nucleotides align to TRBD1. The CDR3 covers 15 residues. CDR1 and CDR2 (germline): SGHRS, YFSETQ. Unmatched junction bases numbered 10, after V lost 4 bases and J lost 8 bases. Here the CDR3 reads CASSIRDRSGGELFF. In DNA, the CDR3 is TGCGCCAGCAGCATCCGGGACAGGTCGGGAGGGGAGCTGTTTTTT.

The chain joins TRBV18 to TRBJ1-1; perhaps TRBD1 as D (5 bases). Trimming pared 6 bases from V and 0 bases from J, leaving 5 bases between. This CDR3 has 12 amino acids. Germline V gene lookup returns CDR1 KGHSH and CDR2 LQKENI. The CDR3 nucleotides are TGTGCCAGCTCGACAGTGAACACTGAAGCTTTCTTT. Protein: CASSTVNTEAFF.

The chain recombines TRBV19 with TRBJ1-2; D possibly corresponds to TRBD1 (5 bases). The V gene's germline CDR1 is LNHDA and CDR2 SQIVND (reference sequence). V lost 3 bases and J lost 8, with 19 bases in between. This CDR3 region has 15 residues. The DNA of the CDR3 is TGTGCCAGTAGTATTAATGGGGGGGACGGAGGAGGCTACACCTTC. Protein product: CASSINGGDGGGYTF.

The V gene is TRBV3-1 (or the pseudogene TRBV3-2), the J gene TRBJ2-7; 10 bases agree with TRBD1. With V trimmed by 5 bases and J by 5 bases, 9 bases remained unmatched. The V gene's germline CDR1 is LGHDT and CDR2 YNNKEL (reference sequence). This CDR3 has 15 amino acids. The CDR3 DNA reads as TGTGCCAGCAGCTCCCGGGACAGGGGTATCCACGAGCAGTACTTC. Translated: CASSSRDRGIHEQYF.